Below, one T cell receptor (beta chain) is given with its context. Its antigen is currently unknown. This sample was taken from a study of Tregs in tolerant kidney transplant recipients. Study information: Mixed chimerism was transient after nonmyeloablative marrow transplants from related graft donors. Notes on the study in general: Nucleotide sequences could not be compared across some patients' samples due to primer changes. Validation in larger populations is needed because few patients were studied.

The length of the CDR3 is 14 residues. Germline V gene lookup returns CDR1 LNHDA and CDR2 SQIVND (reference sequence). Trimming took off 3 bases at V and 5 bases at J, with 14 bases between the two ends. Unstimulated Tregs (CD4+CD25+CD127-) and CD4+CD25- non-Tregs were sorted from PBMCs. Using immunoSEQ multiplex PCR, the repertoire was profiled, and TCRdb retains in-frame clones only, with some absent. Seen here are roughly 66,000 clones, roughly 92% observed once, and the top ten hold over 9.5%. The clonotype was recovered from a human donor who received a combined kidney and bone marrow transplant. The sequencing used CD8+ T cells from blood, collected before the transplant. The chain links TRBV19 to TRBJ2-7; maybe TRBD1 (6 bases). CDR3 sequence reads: CASSIKVYRDEQYF. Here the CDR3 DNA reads TGTGCCAGTAGTATCAAGGTTTACAGGGACGAGCAGTACTTC.